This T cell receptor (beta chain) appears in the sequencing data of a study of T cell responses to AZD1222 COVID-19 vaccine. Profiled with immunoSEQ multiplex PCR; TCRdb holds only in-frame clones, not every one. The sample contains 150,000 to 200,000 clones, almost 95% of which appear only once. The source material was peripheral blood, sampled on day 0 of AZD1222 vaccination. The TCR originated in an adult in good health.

The CDR3 sequence: CAISPDYSKRTEAFF. The CDR3 nucleotides read TGTGCCATCAGTCCGGACTATAGCAAGCGCACTGAAGCTTTCTTT. J is TRBJ1-1 and V is TRBV10-3; no clear D gene. The germline V gene encodes CDR1 ENHRY and CDR2 SYGVKD. This CDR3 is built from 15 residues. V was pared by 5 bases and J by 4 bases, with 17 bases between.